The 23 T cell receptor beta chains below all came from one sample that was sequenced in a study of human T cells and chemical hapten exposure. Time point of the sample: patch test 2, 6 weeks after DPC sensitization. Specified treatment: therapeutic diphenylcyclopropenone sensitization with weekly scalp DPC. TCRdb re-analysed the RACE reads in MiXCR, keeping a single row per CDR3 protein. Here the sample spans roughly 96,000 distinct CDR3 sequences, about 9% being singletons. This material consisted of whole blood, taken in connection with sensitization to the hapten diphenylcyclopropenone (DPC). These receptors all come from a woman in her thirties or forties with alopecia areata. Some clones in this sample may be carry-over from other donors' samples.

This clonotype was detected ten times or more. The CDR3 is CSVRGGNPKDTQYF. CDR3 nucleotides: TGCAGCGTCCGGGGGGGAAACCCCAAGGATACGCAGTATTTT. The chain recombines TRBV29-1 with TRBJ2-3, with TRBD2 matching over 8 bases. The V and J ends lost 6 bases and 6 bases, in that order; junction bases with no gene match: 11. Germline V lookup: CDR1 SQVTM, CDR2 ANQGSEA. CDR3 size: 14 residues.

At least ten counts were recorded for this clonotype. This chain uses TRBV6-4 with TRBJ2-2; D ambiguous. The CDR3 has 16 amino acids. The V end was cut by 0 bases, the J end by 3 bases, with 11 bases between. Germline CDR1 reads MRHNA; CDR2 reads SNTAGT. The DNA of the CDR3 is TGTGCCAGCAGTGACTCGGGCGGCATGGACACCGGGGAGCTGTTTTTT. Translating gives CASSDSGGMDTGELFF.

The table lists this clonotype with many counts. The chain uses TRBV19 and TRBJ2-7; D remains ambiguous. V shed 3 bases and J shed 2 bases, with 11 bases lying between them. The CDR3 covers 14 residues. Germline V gene sequence: CDR1 LNHDA, CDR2 SQIVND (reference sequence). As DNA, the CDR3 is TGTGCCAGTAGTATCGGTGGGCGGACCTACGAGCAGTACTTC. It specifies CASSIGGRTYEQYF.

This clonotype was detected only a few times. The chain has TRBV11-3 and TRBJ1-1; D might be TRBD1 (5 bases). Per the germline V gene, CDR1 is SGHNT and CDR2 is YENEEA. The CDR3 is 13 amino acids. The V and J ends lost 0 bases and 6 bases respectively, with 8 bases between them. For the CDR3, the DNA is TGTGCCAGCAGCTTAGAGGGGGGGTCTGAAGCTTTCTTT. It translates to CASSLEGGSEAFF. Complete variable domain (other parts from reference TRBV11-3 and TRBJ1-1): EAGVVQSPRYKIIEKKQPVAFWCNPISGHNTLYWYLQNLGQGPELLIRYENEEAVDDSQLPKDRFSAERLKGVDSTLKIQPAELGDSAVYLCASSLEGGSEAFFGQGTRLTVV.

The gene calls are TRBV6-2 or TRBV6-3 and TRBJ2-1, with 13 positions matching TRBD2. Unmatched junction bases numbered 21, after V lost 0 bases and J lost 7 bases. The CDR3 is 22 residues long. Per the germline V gene, CDR1 is MNHEY and CDR2 is SVGEGT. The CDR3 here is CASSYSTGLAGVVGGLRNEQFF. CDR3 nucleotides: TGTGCCAGCAGTTACTCGACTGGACTAGCGGGAGTAGTAGGTGGTCTTAGAAATGAGCAGTTCTTC.

This clonotype was observed many times. The genes are TRBV4-3 and TRBJ2-2, with TRBD2 matching over 10 bases. Germline values: CDR1 LGHNA, CDR2 YSLEER. V lost 3 bases, J lost 4 bases, and 5 bases stayed unmatched. This CDR3 has 16 amino acids. For the CDR3, the DNA is TGCGCCAGCAGCCAGCTAGCGGGAGCGGGCACCGGGGAGCTGTTTTTT. This encodes CASSQLAGAGTGELFF.

This clonotype came up many times. The chain is built from TRBV6-4 and TRBJ2-1; 8 bases are a match to TRBD2. With V trimmed by 4 bases and J by 2 bases, 4 bases remained unmatched. The CDR3 has 15 amino acids. CDR1 and CDR2 (germline): MRHNA, SNTAGT. Here the CDR3 reads CASSGTSGTYNEQFF. The CDR3 nucleotides are TGTGCCAGCAGTGGTACTAGCGGTACCTACAATGAGCAGTTCTTC.

This clonotype has ten or more counts. The genes are TRBV6-5 and TRBJ2-7; 7 bases fit TRBD1. Per the germline V gene, CDR1 is MNHEY and CDR2 is SVGAGI. This CDR3 spans 15 amino acids. With 2 bases clipped from V and 2 bases from J, the junction kept 6 bases outside the gene matches. DNA of the CDR3: TGTGCCAGCAGTTACGACACAGGGGTCGCCTACGAGCAGTACTTC. This translates into CASSYDTGVAYEQYF.

This clonotype was seen only a few times. This chain connects TRBV18 to TRBJ2-1, with 7 bases matching TRBD2. The V gene end was trimmed by 4 bases and the J gene end by 5 bases; junction bases not matched to a gene: 8. The CDR3 is 15 amino acids. Germline CDR1 is KGHSH and CDR2 is LQKENI. CDR3: CASSRVGGPDNEQFF. In DNA form, the CDR3 reads TGTGCCAGCTCACGCGTGGGAGGGCCCGACAATGAGCAGTTCTTC.

This chain links TRBV3-1 with TRBJ2-1; 16 bases line up with TRBD2. This CDR3 spans 15 amino acids. From germline, CDR1 is LGHDT and CDR2 YNNKEL (reference sequence). After removal of 3 bases from V and 11 bases from J, the junction contained 4 bases not matched to a gene. In nucleotides, the CDR3 is TGTGCCAGCAGCCAGGGGACTAGCGGGAGGGGTAAGCAGTTCTTC. Translation gives CASSQGTSGRGKQFF.

The V call is TRBV12-3 or TRBV12-4, the J call TRBJ1-4, with 9 bases lining up with TRBD1. The CDR3 extends over 15 amino acids. The junction had 8 bases not matched to a gene; V was cut back by 4 bases and J by 8 bases. CDR3 amino acids: CASSWGTGFQEKLFF. CDR3 DNA sequence: TGTGCCAGCAGTTGGGGGACAGGGTTTCAAGAAAAACTGTTTTTT.

Remarks on this clonotype: An end of the junction does not agree with germline; a read error may underlie this. The chain joins TRBV20-1 to TRBJ1-5, with TRBD1 as a possible D gene (6 bases). Per germline, CDR1 DFQATT and CDR2 SNEGSKA (reference sequence). This CDR3 region has 14 residues. The CDR3 coding sequence is TGCAGTGCACGGACAGACTATAGCGATCAGCCCCAGCATTTT. It encodes CSARTDYSDQPQHF.

This clonotype was counted many times. The DNA of the CDR3 is TGTGCCAGCAGCGTATCCCCATCTGGGACAGGGGTGAACACTGAAGCTTTCTTT. Its translation: CASSVSPSGTGVNTEAFF. The chain links TRBV9 to TRBJ1-1; 10 bases align to TRBD1. Germline V gene lookup returns CDR1 SGDLS and CDR2 YYNGEE. The CDR3 covers 18 residues. V was pared by 1 base and J by 0 bases, with 9 bases of the junction left unmatched.

The count of this clonotype is one. It may be a read error: a sequence one base away is much more abundant. This chain links TRBV20-1 with TRBJ1-1; tentative D call: TRBD1 (5 bases). The CDR3 runs 14 residues. Germline V gene lookup returns CDR1 DFQATT and CDR2 SNEGSKA (reference sequence). In DNA form, the CDR3 reads TGCACTGCTAGCCCACAGGTTTCAAACACTGAAGCTTTCTTT. Translated, it gives CTASPQVSNTEAFF.

This clonotype was observed at least ten times. The chain couples TRBV28 to TRBJ2-3; possible D gene TRBD2, 6 bases. The CDR3 totals 12 residues. CDR1 MDHEN and CDR2 SYDVKM come from the germline V gene. Trimming removed 6 bases at V and 7 bases at J, with 11 bases between. The CDR3 reads CASRAGYHTQYF. For the CDR3, the DNA is TGTGCCAGCAGGGCGGGATACCATACGCAGTATTTT.

This clonotype was seen repeatedly, ten times or more. The gene calls are TRBV7-6 and TRBJ2-4; D gene uncertain. This CDR3 comprises 12 residues. Germline V lookup: CDR1 SGHVS, CDR2 FNYEAQ. V was cut by 5 bases and J by 8 bases, with 10 bases left in between. The DNA for the CDR3 is TGTGCCAGCAGCCCCATCTGGGACATTCAGTACTTC. As protein: CASSPIWDIQYF.

This clonotype has only a few counts. The chain joins TRBV3-1 to TRBJ2-2, with 7 bases fitting TRBD1. Germline V lookup: CDR1 LGHDT, CDR2 YNNKEL (reference sequence). V lost 5 bases and J lost 5; bases outside the gene matches: 2. There are 13 residues in the CDR3. The CDR3 sequence: CASSVTGTGELFF. In DNA, the CDR3 is TGTGCCAGCAGCGTGACAGGGACCGGGGAGCTGTTTTTT. Drawing the rest from reference TRBV3-1 and TRBJ2-2, the complete variable domain is DTAVSQTPKYLVTQMGNDKSIKCEQNLGHDTMYWYKQDSKKFLKIMFSYNNKELIINETVPNRFSPKSPDKAHLNLHINSLELGDSAVYFCASSVTGTGELFFGEGSRLTVL.

This clonotype was seen at least ten times. This chain connects TRBV24-1 to TRBJ2-3; a weak D match, TRBD1 (8 bases). The V end lost 1 base, the J end lost 1 base, and 23 bases lay between the germline ends. Germline values: CDR1 KGHDR, CDR2 SFDVKD. The CDR3 totals 20 residues. CDR3 region: CATSDLNPGQGLRGTDTQYF. CDR3 in DNA: TGTGCCACCAGTGATTTAAACCCCGGACAGGGACTAAGGGGCACAGATACGCAGTATTTT.

This clonotype was observed a few times. The rearrangement links TRBV5-1 to TRBJ2-2; the D call may be TRBD1 or TRBD2 (5 bases each). Germline assignment: CDR1 SGHRS and CDR2 YFSETQ. This CDR3 is built from 18 residues. Deletions cut 0 bases from V and 4 bases from J, with 19 bases between. CDR3 sequence reads: CASSLAPVGAGITGELFF. The CDR3 bases are TGCGCCAGCAGCTTGGCCCCGGTGGGAGCAGGGATCACCGGGGAGCTGTTTTTT.

This clonotype was counted ten times or more. The CDR3 sequence: CASSIDGLAGGPSYNEQFF. The CDR3 DNA sequence: TGTGCCAGTAGTATAGACGGACTAGCGGGAGGGCCCTCCTACAATGAGCAGTTCTTC. The V call is TRBV19, the J call TRBJ2-1; TRBD2 aligns across 15 bases. V trimming: 0 bases; J trimming: 0 bases; junction bases outside the gene matches: 3. The V gene's germline CDR1 is LNHDA and CDR2 SQIVND (reference sequence). This CDR3 contains 19 residues.

This clonotype was picked up many times. The CDR3 DNA is TGTGCCACCAGTGCCGTGGACAAGCTGGGCTACACCTTC. This codes for CATSAVDKLGYTF. The genes are TRBV24-1 and TRBJ1-2; a possible D gene is TRBD1 (5 bases). From germline, CDR1 is KGHDR and CDR2 SFDVKD. V was cut by 5 bases and J by 8 bases, with 14 bases left in between. This CDR3 region has 13 residues.

This clonotype occurred a few times. The chain has TRBV4-1 and TRBJ1-1, with TRBD1 matching over 7 bases. Germline V gives CDR1 MGHRA, CDR2 YSYEKL. V lost 3 bases to trimming and J lost 7 bases; unmatched junction nucleotides: 5. The CDR3 contains 13 residues. The DNA for the CDR3 is TGCGCCAGCAGCCAGAAGGGGGCAGGTGAAGCTTTCTTT. Translating it yields CASSQKGAGEAFF.

V and J are TRBV9 and TRBJ2-5; no firm D call. The V end lost 2 bases, the J end lost 5 bases, and 13 bases lay between the germline ends. This CDR3 region has 14 residues. Germline CDR1 is SGDLS and CDR2 is YYNGEE. The CDR3 sequence: CASSVSSSSETQYF. For the CDR3, the DNA is TGTGCCAGCAGCGTCTCGAGTTCTTCGGAGACCCAGTACTTC.